Each of the 32 T cell receptor beta chains below was sequenced from the same sample in a study of T cell repertoires in cytomegalovirus infection. TCRdb called the reads again in MiXCR, with one record for every CDR3 protein. Found here are roughly 630,000 distinct CDR3 sequences, 20% to 25% of them singletons; the top ten hold roughly 8%. Sequencing was performed on CD8+ T cells from PBMCs. All receptors derive from a human donor in good health (CMV status not recorded). Some clones in this sample may be carry-over from other donors' samples.

This chain uses TRBV28 with TRBJ2-5; TRBD1 matches at 8 bases. Germline V gives CDR1 MDHEN, CDR2 SYDVKM. The CDR3 extends over 17 amino acids. J gave up 3 bases and V 6 bases, and 15 bases lay outside the gene matches. CDR3 coding DNA: TGTGCCAGCAGCCGCTCCCACCTTTACAGGGGGGAAGAGACCCAGTACTTC. Its translation is CASSRSHLYRGEETQYF.

This clonotype occurred many times. This sequence joins TRBV7-8 and TRBJ1-5; TRBD1 agrees at 7 bases. The CDR3 runs to 15 residues. The J segment lost 3 bases and the V segment lost 5 bases, leaving 7 bases of the junction unmatched. Germline-derived CDR1 and CDR2 are SGHVS and FQNEAQ. The CDR3, as DNA: TGTGCCAGCAGCGACGCAGAGGGGGCCAATCAGCCCCAGCATTTT. Translating it yields CASSDAEGANQPQHF.

This chain connects TRBV2 to TRBJ1-1; perhaps TRBD1 as D (5 bases). V lost 5 bases and J 4 bases, leaving 11 bases between the germline ends. CDR3 size: 13 residues. Germline V gene sequence: CDR1 SNHLY, CDR2 FYNNEI. Here the CDR3 DNA reads TGTGCCAGCAGTTGGGGCGCGGGCACTGAAGCTTTCTTT. Translation gives CASSWGAGTEAFF. The complete variable domain, with remaining parts taken from reference TRBV2 and TRBJ1-1, reads EPEVTQTPSHQVTQMGQEVILRCVPISNHLYFYWYRQILGQKVEFLVSFYNNEISEKSEIFDDQFSVERPDGSNFTLKIRSTKLEDSAMYFCASSWGAGTEAFFGQGTRLTVV.

This rearrangement joins TRBV27 to TRBJ2-2; D possibly matches TRBD1 or TRBD2 (6 bases each). The germline CDR1 and CDR2 sequences are MNHEY and SMNVEV (reference sequence). Trimming left V 0 bases short and J 4 bases short, with 12 bases between. The CDR3 is 16 amino acids. CDR3 nucleotide sequence: TGTGCCAGCAGTTTATCCCGGAGGGGGTCCACCGGGGAGCTGTTTTTT. As protein: CASSLSRRGSTGELFF.

The J gene is TRBJ1-6, the V gene TRBV14; no firm D call. This CDR3 spans 14 amino acids. Germline V gene lookup returns CDR1 SGHDN and CDR2 FVKESK. V was pared by 6 bases and J by 6 bases, with 12 bases between. This CDR3 is CASSPKGSNSPLHF. CDR3 in DNA: TGTGCCAGCAGTCCCAAGGGTTCTAATTCACCCCTCCACTTT.

The V call is TRBV2, the J call TRBJ2-5, with unresolved D. The CDR3 extends over 13 amino acids. Germline loops: CDR1 SNHLY, CDR2 FYNNEI. V gave up 7 bases and J gave up 5 bases, with 14 bases separating them. CDR3 coding DNA: TGTGCCAGCATTCCGGGCGTTGAGGAGACCCAGTACTTC. It encodes CASIPGVEETQYF.

This clonotype has a handful of counts. This rearrangement joins TRBV12-3 or TRBV12-4 to TRBJ2-2, with 7 positions matching TRBD1. The CDR3 is 16 amino acids. V was pared by 6 bases and J by 3 bases, with 10 bases of the junction left unmatched. This chain's CDR3 is CASRTIRQGYTGELFF. The CDR3 DNA follows: TGTGCCAGCAGAACCATTAGACAGGGCTACACCGGGGAGCTGTTTTTT.

Turning to this clonotype: Just one base apart from a much larger clone, this may be a read error. This rearrangement joins TRBV20-1 to TRBJ2-4; D is undetermined. This CDR3 is 14 amino acids long. V shed 3 bases and J shed 0 bases, with 9 bases lying between them. Germline CDR1 is DFQATT and CDR2 is SNEGSKA (reference sequence). CDR3 sequence reads: CSASWNSAKNIQYF. The DNA for the CDR3 is TGCAGTGCTAGTTGGAATTCAGCCAAAAACATTCAGTACTTC.

In DNA, the CDR3 is TGCGCCAGCAGCCGGGGCATGACGAACACTGAAGCTTTCTTT. Its translation is CASSRGMTNTEAFF. J is TRBJ1-1 and V is TRBV4-1; D possibly corresponds to TRBD1 (5 bases). V shed 4 bases and J shed 1 base, with 10 bases lying between them. CDR3 size: 14 residues. Germline V CDR1 and CDR2: MGHRA, YSYEKL.

The chain is built from TRBV7-4 and TRBJ1-2; the D is unclear. V was trimmed by 1 base and J by 7 bases, leaving 19 bases between them. This CDR3 region has 16 residues. Germline assignment: CDR1 SGHVT and CDR2 SQSDAQ. The CDR3 coding sequence is TGTGCCAGCAGCTTAGTTGGGCAGGAGCGCTATGGTGGCTACACCTTC. Its translation is CASSLVGQERYGGYTF.

This clonotype has more than one count but fewer than ten. This chain uses TRBV15 with TRBJ2-2; no definite D call. Trimming removed 1 base from V and 0 bases from J, with 6 bases in between. CDR1 is LNHNV, CDR2 YYDKDF, per germline (reference sequence). The CDR3 is 15 amino acids. The CDR3: CATSRARTNTGELFF. CDR3 in DNA: TGTGCCACCAGCAGAGCTAGAACGAACACCGGGGAGCTGTTTTTT.

This clonotype was recorded at least ten times. The chain is built from TRBV12-3 or TRBV12-4 and TRBJ2-3; possibly TRBD2 for D (7 bases). The germline V and J ends were trimmed by 3 bases and 2 bases, with 15 bases remaining between them. The CDR3 covers 16 residues. For the CDR3, the DNA is TGTGCCAGCAGTTTGGATAGGGGGGGCCTCACAGATACGCAGTATTTT. It codes for CASSLDRGGLTDTQYF.

This clonotype was observed a handful of times. The V gene is TRBV6-2 or TRBV6-3, the J gene TRBJ2-1; a possible D gene is TRBD2 (6 bases). Germline assignment: CDR1 MNHEY and CDR2 SVGEGT. The CDR3 loop spans 18 amino acids. V was trimmed by 4 bases and J by 0 bases, leaving 19 bases between them. CDR3 loop: CASSSGAGGKSSYNEQFF. DNA of the CDR3: TGTGCCAGCAGTTCGGGAGCTGGCGGAAAGAGCTCCTACAATGAGCAGTTCTTC.

This chain connects TRBV5-5 to TRBJ1-6; the match to TRBD1 covers 7 bases. The J segment lost 7 bases and the V segment lost 6 bases, leaving 13 bases of the junction unmatched. The CDR3 consists of 16 residues. Germline V gene sequence: CDR1 SGHKS, CDR2 YYEKEE (reference sequence). The CDR3 protein is CASTEPDTGVNSPLHF. The CDR3 bases are TGTGCCAGCACCGAACCTGATACAGGGGTCAATTCACCCCTCCACTTT. Combining the CDR3 with reference TRBV5-5 and TRBJ1-6 gives the whole variable domain DAGVTQSPTHLIKTRGQQVTLRCSPISGHKSVSWYQQVLGQGPQFIFQYYEKEERGRGNFPDRFSARQFPNYSSELNVNALLLGDSALYLCASTEPDTGVNSPLHFGNGTRLTVT.

J is TRBJ2-2 and V is TRBV27, with D unresolved. V was pared by 5 bases and J by 13 bases, with 17 bases between. CDR1 MNHEY and CDR2 SMNVEV come from the germline V gene (reference sequence). CDR3 length equals 13 residues. The CDR3 DNA reads as TGTGCCAGCAGTATCTCGGCCGGGTTTGGGCTGTTTTTT. Residues: CASSISAGFGLFF.

V usage is TRBV7-9 and J usage is TRBJ2-1, with D perhaps assigned TRBD1 or TRBD2 (5 bases each). This CDR3 spans 15 amino acids. Trimming removed 5 bases at V and 1 base at J, with 12 bases between. Looked up from germline, CDR1 is SEHNR and CDR2 is FQNEAQ (reference sequence). The CDR3 spells CASSDSGQSYNEQFF. CDR3 sequence (DNA): TGTGCCAGCAGCGACTCGGGGCAATCCTACAATGAGCAGTTCTTC.

The table lists this clonotype with a few counts. The chain links TRBV6-2 or TRBV6-3 to TRBJ2-7; D might be TRBD2 (6 bases). V lost 2 bases to trimming and J lost 7 bases, with 12 bases between them. This CDR3 contains 13 residues. CDR1 is MNHEY and CDR2 is SVGEGT in the germline V gene. CDR3 residues: CASSYTAREEQYV. In DNA form, the CDR3 reads TGTGCCAGCAGTTACACCGCCCGGGAGGAGCAGTACGTC.

V gene TRBV14 combines with J gene TRBJ2-1; TRBD1 matches 8 bases. Germline-derived CDR1 and CDR2 are SGHDN and FVKESK. This CDR3 is 16 amino acids long. Trimming took 7 bases from V and 4 from J; bases not matched to a gene: 12. This CDR3 reads CASNHPGTGAYNEQFF. The CDR3 DNA sequence: TGTGCCAGCAACCACCCCGGGACAGGTGCTTACAATGAGCAGTTCTTC.

The rearrangement links TRBV6-2 or TRBV6-3 to TRBJ2-7; weak D call: TRBD1 (6 bases). V lost 7 bases and J 2 bases, leaving 15 bases between the germline ends. The germline V gene has CDR1 MNHEY and CDR2 SVGEGT. This CDR3 comprises 14 residues. CDR3 coding DNA: TGTGCCAGCAAACAGGGACCGGGTGCCTACGAGCAGTACGTC. Translation: CASKQGPGAYEQYV.

This chain uses TRBV27 with TRBJ2-3, with TRBD2 matching over 13 bases. The V and J ends lost 4 bases and 4 bases, in that order; junction bases with no gene match: 8. CDR3 length: 17 residues. Per the germline V gene, CDR1 is MNHEY and CDR2 is SMNVEV (reference sequence). This CDR3 is CASSSLGLAGASDTQYF. The DNA of the CDR3 is TGTGCCAGCAGTTCGCTCGGACTAGCGGGGGCCTCAGATACGCAGTATTTT.

This chain uses TRBV6-2 or TRBV6-3 with TRBJ2-1, with D perhaps TRBD2 (7 bases). Germline V gene data show CDR1 as MNHEY and CDR2 as SVGEGT. Trimming took 4 bases from V and 4 from J, leaving 14 bases between them. This CDR3 region has 15 residues. The DNA for the CDR3 is TGTGCCAGCAGTTCCCCGGGGGGCCTTTACAATGAGCAGTTCTTC. Translation gives CASSSPGGLYNEQFF.

This clonotype showed up many times. CDR3 nucleotides: TGTGCCAGCAGAGGGACAGGGAAGGTGTACACTGAAGCTTTCTTT. The encoded protein is CASRGTGKVYTEAFF. This rearrangement joins TRBV6-2 or TRBV6-3 to TRBJ1-1; 9 bases are shared with TRBD1. This CDR3 has 15 amino acids. Germline CDR1 and CDR2: MNHEY and SVGEGT. The V and J ends lost 6 bases and 3 bases, in that order; junction bases with no gene match: 8.

Of note for this clonotype: Given a much more abundant clone one base away, this may be a read error. The V call is TRBV7-6, the J call TRBJ2-1; weak D call: TRBD2 (5 bases). Germline-derived CDR1 and CDR2 are SGHVS and FNYEAQ. Trimming pared 4 bases from V and 2 bases from J, leaving 12 bases between. The CDR3 length is 15 residues. CDR3 in DNA: TGTGCCAGCAGCTCCCCCGAGGGTCCCTACAATGAGCAGTTCTTC. It translates to CASSSPEGPYNEQFF.

This clonotype was picked up many times. The chain recombines TRBV7-2 with TRBJ1-4; 7 bases match TRBD1. This CDR3 has 16 residues. The V gene's germline CDR1 is SGHTA and CDR2 FQGNSA. V trimming: 2 bases; J trimming: 3 bases; junction bases outside the gene matches: 6. The CDR3: CASSLRQGYANEKLFF. In nucleotides, the CDR3 is TGTGCCAGCAGCTTAAGACAGGGCTACGCTAATGAAAAACTGTTTTTT.

This clonotype came up many times. CDR3 in DNA: TGTGCCAGCAGTCCGGACAGGTTCGGCACCGGGGAGCTGTTTTTT. Its translation is CASSPDRFGTGELFF. V and J are TRBV11-3 and TRBJ2-2; 7 bases align to TRBD1. Looked up from germline, CDR1 is SGHNT and CDR2 is YENEEA. CDR3 length: 15 amino acids. V lost 6 bases to trimming and J lost 4 bases; unmatched junction nucleotides: 8. Together with reference TRBV11-3 and TRBJ2-2, the CDR3 gives the full variable domain: EAGVVQSPRYKIIEKKQPVAFWCNPISGHNTLYWYLQNLGQGPELLIRYENEEAVDDSQLPKDRFSAERLKGVDSTLKIQPAELGDSAVYLCASSPDRFGTGELFFGEGSRLTVL.

This clonotype was counted ten times or more. The V and J genes are TRBV7-2 and TRBJ2-7; a weak D match, TRBD1 (6 bases). The CDR3 has 14 amino acids. CDR1 is SGHTA and CDR2 is FQGNSA in the germline V gene. Trimming took off 4 bases at V and 5 bases at J, with 15 bases between the two ends. The DNA of the CDR3 is TGTGCCAGCAGCTCCACAGGGATTTACGACGAGCAGTACGTC. Translating gives CASSSTGIYDEQYV.

J is TRBJ2-3 and V is TRBV4-1; TRBD2 might be the D (7 bases). The germline gives CDR1 MGHRA, CDR2 YSYEKL. Trimming left V 1 base short and J 5 bases short, with 13 bases between. The CDR3 loop spans 15 amino acids. The CDR3 coding sequence is TGCGCCAGCAGCCAAGTCGGGGGGCAGGAAGATACGCAGTATTTT. This encodes CASSQVGGQEDTQYF.

In nucleotides, the CDR3 is TGCAGTGCTAGAGATCCCTATCTTTCCTATGGCTACACCTTC. Translating gives CSARDPYLSYGYTF. The chain employs TRBV20-1 and TRBJ1-2; D gene uncertain. There are 14 residues in the CDR3. V was pared by 0 bases and J by 4 bases, with 12 bases between. The germline CDR1 and CDR2 sequences are DFQATT and SNEGSKA (reference sequence).

This clonotype occurred a few times. V usage is TRBV14 and J usage is TRBJ1-4; D gene ambiguous. V lost 0 bases and J 1 base, leaving 6 bases between the germline ends. This CDR3 comprises 15 residues. Germline V lookup: CDR1 SGHDN, CDR2 FVKESK. The CDR3 coding sequence is TGTGCCAGCAGCCAAGATTGGGGAACTAATGAAAAACTGTTTTTT. It is translated as CASSQDWGTNEKLFF.

The chain is built from TRBV24-1 and TRBJ2-5, with 7 bases aligning to TRBD1. Germline CDR1 is KGHDR and CDR2 is SFDVKD. Germline trimming cut 5 bases from V and 7 bases from J; bases unmatched to any gene: 12. The CDR3 runs to 15 residues. For the CDR3, the DNA is TGTGCCACCAGTGTAGGGACAGACTGGTTCGGGACCCAGTACTTC. Its translation: CATSVGTDWFGTQYF.

The rearrangement uses TRBV20-1 and TRBJ1-5, with 8 bases fitting TRBD1. The germline gives CDR1 DFQATT, CDR2 SNEGSKA (reference sequence). CDR3 size: 17 residues. With 1 base clipped from V and 3 bases from J, the junction kept 11 bases outside the gene matches. As DNA, the CDR3 is TGCAGTGCTAGAGGTCCCGACAGGGGACCTTCCAATCAGCCCCAGCATTTT. Translated, it gives CSARGPDRGPSNQPQHF.

The gene calls are TRBV10-3 and TRBJ2-7; D perhaps matches TRBD2 (6 bases). Germline lookup yields CDR1 ENHRY and CDR2 SYGVKD. This CDR3 spans 14 amino acids. The V end was cut by 4 bases, the J end by 3 bases, with 13 bases between. As DNA, the CDR3 is TGTGCCATCAGTGCCCCGGGAGAGGGCTACGAGCAGTACTTC. It codes for CAISAPGEGYEQYF.